Given below is one T cell receptor (beta chain) in context. The sample is drawn from a study of blood T cell repertoires in COVID-19. Across the study: Collection of acute and convalescent COVID-19 samples took place in the United States, Italy and Spain. The cDNA or gDNA used as material had been derived from T cells, B-cell-depleted T cells, or PBMCs.

Authors' processing steps: Reference gene primer amplification in the assay estimated nucleated cell counts. TCRdb keeps only in-frame clones here, not all; method: immunoSEQ multiplex PCR. The V and J calls and clone size come from that table; D and trimming were worked out from the DNA. The table has about 240,000 clones, around 84% seen once. Losses at the gene ends were 5 bases for V and 0 bases for J; bases not matched to a gene: 12. The CDR3 is 18 residues long. Germline V gene data show CDR1 as KGHSH and CDR2 as LQKENI. This rearrangement joins TRBV18 to TRBJ2-2; 7 nucleotides agree with TRBD2. This clonotype was sampled from a woman in her late teens or twenties with acute or convalescent COVID-19. The sequenced material came from peripheral blood. The CDR3 spells CASSSENGGRTNTGELFF. Written as DNA, the CDR3 is TGTGCCAGCTCATCGGAGAACGGCGGGAGAACGAACACCGGGGAGCTGTTTTTT.